This TCR beta chain was sequenced for a study of shared clonotypes between healthy human individuals. Sequenced by immunoSEQ multiplex PCR; TCRdb stores in-frame clones only, minus some. This repertoire shows some 2 million clones, over 85% found once; its top ten account for 0.1% to 0.15%. V lost 5 bases and J lost 0; bases outside the gene matches: 7. The CDR3 sequence is 17 residues long. Germline V gene sequence: CDR1 SGHTA, CDR2 FQGNSA. This clone was picked up one time. The sequenced material came from naive CD4+ T cells sorted from blood. Described subset: CD45RA+ positively selected. The chain uses TRBV7-2 and TRBJ2-1, with 10 positions matching TRBD2. The receptor's source is a man between 18 and 35 years old in good health. The CDR3 DNA follows: TGTGCCAGCAGCCTCAGGACTAGCGGAGTCTCCTACAATGAGCAGTTCTTC. Encoded protein: CASSLRTSGVSYNEQFF.